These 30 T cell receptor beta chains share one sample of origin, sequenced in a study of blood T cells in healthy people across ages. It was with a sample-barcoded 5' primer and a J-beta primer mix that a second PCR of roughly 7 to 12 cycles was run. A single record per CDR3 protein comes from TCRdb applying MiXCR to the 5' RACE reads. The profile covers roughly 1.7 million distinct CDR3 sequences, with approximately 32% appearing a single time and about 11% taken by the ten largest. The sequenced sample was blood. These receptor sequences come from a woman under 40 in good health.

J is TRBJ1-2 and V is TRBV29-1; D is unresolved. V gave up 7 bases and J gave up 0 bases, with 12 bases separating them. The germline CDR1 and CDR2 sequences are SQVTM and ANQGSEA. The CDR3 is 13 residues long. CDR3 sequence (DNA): TGCAGCGCTTCGGTGAGGGCTAACTATGGCTACACCTTC. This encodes CSASVRANYGYTF.

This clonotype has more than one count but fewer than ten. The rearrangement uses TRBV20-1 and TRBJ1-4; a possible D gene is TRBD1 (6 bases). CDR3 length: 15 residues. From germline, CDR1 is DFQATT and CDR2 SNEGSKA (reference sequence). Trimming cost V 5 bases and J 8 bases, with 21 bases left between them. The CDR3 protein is CSAQDPRGLREKLFF. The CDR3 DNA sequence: TGCAGTGCTCAAGACCCCAGGGGTCTAAGGGAAAAACTGTTTTTT.

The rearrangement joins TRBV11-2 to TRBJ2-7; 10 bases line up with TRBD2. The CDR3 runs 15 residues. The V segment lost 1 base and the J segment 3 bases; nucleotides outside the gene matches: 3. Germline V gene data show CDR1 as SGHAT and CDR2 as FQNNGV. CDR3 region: CASSLVSSGSYEQYF. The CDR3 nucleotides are TGTGCCAGCAGCTTAGTTTCTAGCGGGAGCTACGAGCAGTACTTC.

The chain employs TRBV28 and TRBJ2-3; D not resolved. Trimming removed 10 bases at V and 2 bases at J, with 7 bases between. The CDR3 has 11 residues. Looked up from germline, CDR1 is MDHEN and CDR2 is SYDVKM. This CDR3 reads CANQITDTQYF. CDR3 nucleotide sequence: TGTGCCAATCAGATCACAGATACGCAGTATTTT.

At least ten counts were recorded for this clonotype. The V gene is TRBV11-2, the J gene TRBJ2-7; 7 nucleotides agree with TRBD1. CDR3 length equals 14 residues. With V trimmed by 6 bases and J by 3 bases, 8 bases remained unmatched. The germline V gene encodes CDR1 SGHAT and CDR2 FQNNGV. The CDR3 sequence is CASSRGGLDYEQYF. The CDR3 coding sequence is TGTGCCAGCAGTAGAGGGGGCTTGGACTACGAGCAGTACTTC. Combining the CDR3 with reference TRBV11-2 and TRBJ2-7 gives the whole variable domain EAGVAQSPRYKIIEKRQSVAFWCNPISGHATLYWYQQILGQGPKLLIQFQNNGVVDDSQLPKDRFSAERLKGVDSTLKIQPAKLEDSAVYLCASSRGGLDYEQYFGPGTRLTVT.

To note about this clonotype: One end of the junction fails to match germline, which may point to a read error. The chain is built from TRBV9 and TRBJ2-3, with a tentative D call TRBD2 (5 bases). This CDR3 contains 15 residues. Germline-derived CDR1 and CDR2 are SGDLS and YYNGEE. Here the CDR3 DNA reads TGTGCCAGTAGCGTAGAACACAGAAGCACAGATACGCAGTATTTT. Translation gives CASSVEHRSTDTQYF.

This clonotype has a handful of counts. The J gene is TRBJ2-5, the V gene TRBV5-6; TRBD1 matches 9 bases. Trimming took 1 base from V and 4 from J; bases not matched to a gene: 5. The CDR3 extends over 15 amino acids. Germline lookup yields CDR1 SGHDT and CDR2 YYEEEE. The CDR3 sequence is CASSLTGTGIETQYF. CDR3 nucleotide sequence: TGTGCCAGCAGCTTGACCGGGACAGGGATAGAGACCCAGTACTTC.

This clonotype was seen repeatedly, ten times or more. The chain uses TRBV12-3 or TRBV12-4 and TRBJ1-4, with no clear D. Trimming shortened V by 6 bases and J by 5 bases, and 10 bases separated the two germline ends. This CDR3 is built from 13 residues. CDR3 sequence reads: CASRAGRNEKLFF. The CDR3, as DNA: TGTGCCAGCAGGGCCGGGCGAAATGAAAAACTGTTTTTT.

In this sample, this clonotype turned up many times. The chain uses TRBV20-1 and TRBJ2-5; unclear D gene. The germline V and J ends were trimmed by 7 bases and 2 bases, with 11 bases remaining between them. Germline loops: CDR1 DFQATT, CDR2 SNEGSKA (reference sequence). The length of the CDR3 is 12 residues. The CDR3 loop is CSGRQQQETQYF. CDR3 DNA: TGCAGTGGGCGGCAGCAACAAGAGACCCAGTACTTC.

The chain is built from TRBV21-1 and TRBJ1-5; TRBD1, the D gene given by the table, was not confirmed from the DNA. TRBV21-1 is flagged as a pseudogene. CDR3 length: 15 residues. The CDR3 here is CASSSGRARGGPQHF. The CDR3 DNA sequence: TGTGCCAGCAGCTCCGGACGTGCGAGGGGTGGGCCCCAGCATTTT.

The CDR3: CSAVPTGLRGEAFF. CDR3 in DNA: TGCAGTGCCGTCCCCACAGGGCTCAGGGGTGAAGCTTTCTTT. This chain joins TRBV20-1 and TRBJ1-1, with a weak D call TRBD1 (6 bases). V lost 6 bases to trimming and J lost 7 bases, with 21 bases between them. Germline-derived CDR1 and CDR2 are DFQATT and SNEGSKA (reference sequence). The CDR3 consists of 14 residues.

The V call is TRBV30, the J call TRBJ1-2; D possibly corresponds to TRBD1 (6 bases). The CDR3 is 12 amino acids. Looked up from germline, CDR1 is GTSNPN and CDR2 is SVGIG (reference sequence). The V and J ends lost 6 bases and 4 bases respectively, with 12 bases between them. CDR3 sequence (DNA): TGTGCCTGTGAATCAGGGGTCTATGGCTACACCTTC. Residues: CACESGVYGYTF. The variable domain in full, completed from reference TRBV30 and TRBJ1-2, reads SQTIHQWPATLVQPVGSPLSLECTVEGTSNPNLYWYRQAAGRGLQLLFYSVGIGQISSEVPQNLSASRPQDRQFILSSKKLLLSDSGFYLCACESGVYGYTFGSGTRLTVV.

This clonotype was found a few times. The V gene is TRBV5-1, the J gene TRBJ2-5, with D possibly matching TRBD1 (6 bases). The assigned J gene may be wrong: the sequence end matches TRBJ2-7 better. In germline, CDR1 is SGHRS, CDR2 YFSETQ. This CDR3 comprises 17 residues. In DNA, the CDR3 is TGCGCCAGCAGCTTGGAGGCGAGGGGCTGGGGGCCCCTCGAGCAGTACTTC. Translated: CASSLEARGWGPLEQYF.

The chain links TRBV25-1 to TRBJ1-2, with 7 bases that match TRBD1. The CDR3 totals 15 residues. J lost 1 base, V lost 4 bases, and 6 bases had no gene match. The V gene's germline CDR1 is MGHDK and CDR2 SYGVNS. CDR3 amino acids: CASSAQGTLNYGYTF. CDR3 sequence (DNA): TGTGCCAGCAGTGCACAGGGGACACTTAACTATGGCTACACCTTC.

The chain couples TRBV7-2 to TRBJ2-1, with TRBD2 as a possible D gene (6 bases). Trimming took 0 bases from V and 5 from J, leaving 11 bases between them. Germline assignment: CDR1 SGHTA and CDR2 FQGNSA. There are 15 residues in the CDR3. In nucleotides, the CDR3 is TGTGCCAGCAGCTTAGCGTTGGGACTCCACAATGAGCAGTTCTTC. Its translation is CASSLALGLHNEQFF.

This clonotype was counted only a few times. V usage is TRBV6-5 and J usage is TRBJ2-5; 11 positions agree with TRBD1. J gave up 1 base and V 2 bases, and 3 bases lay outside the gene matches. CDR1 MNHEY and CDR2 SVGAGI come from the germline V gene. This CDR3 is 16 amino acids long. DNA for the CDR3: TGTGCCAGCAGTTACGGGACAGGGGGTTCCCAAGAGACCCAGTACTTC. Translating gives CASSYGTGGSQETQYF.

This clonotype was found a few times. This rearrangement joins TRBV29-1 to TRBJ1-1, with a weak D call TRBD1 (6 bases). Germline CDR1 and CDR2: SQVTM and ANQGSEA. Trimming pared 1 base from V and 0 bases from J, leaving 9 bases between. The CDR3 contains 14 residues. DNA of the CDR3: TGCAGCGTTGAAGGGAGACAGGTGAACACTGAAGCTTTCTTT. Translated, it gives CSVEGRQVNTEAFF.

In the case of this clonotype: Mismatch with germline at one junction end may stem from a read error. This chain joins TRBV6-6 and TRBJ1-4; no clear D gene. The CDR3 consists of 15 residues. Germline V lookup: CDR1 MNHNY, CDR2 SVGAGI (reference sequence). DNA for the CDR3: TGTGCCAGCATTCGAAGGCCGTTAGCCGATGAAAAACGGTTTTTT. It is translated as CASIRRPLADEKRFF.

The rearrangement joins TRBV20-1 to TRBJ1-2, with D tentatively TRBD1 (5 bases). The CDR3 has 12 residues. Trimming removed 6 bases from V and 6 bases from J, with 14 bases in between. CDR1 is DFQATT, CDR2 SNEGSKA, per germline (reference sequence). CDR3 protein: CSATGTDDGYTF. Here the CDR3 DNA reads TGCAGTGCAACCGGGACCGACGATGGCTACACCTTC.

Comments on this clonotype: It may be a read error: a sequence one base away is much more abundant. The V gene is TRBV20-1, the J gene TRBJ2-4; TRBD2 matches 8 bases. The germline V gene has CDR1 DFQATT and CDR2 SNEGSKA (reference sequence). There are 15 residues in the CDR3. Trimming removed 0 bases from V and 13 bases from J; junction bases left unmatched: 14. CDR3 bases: TGCAGTGCTAGAGACGCGGGAGGCCCTAACTACAAGCAGTACTTC. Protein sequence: CSARDAGGPNYKQYF.

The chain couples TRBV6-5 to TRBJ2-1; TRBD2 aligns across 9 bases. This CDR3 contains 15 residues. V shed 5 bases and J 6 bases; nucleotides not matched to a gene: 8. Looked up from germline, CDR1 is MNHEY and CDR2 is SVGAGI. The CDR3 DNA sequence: TGTGCCAGCAGTCTAGCGGGACCCAATCCCAATGAGCAGTTCTTC. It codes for CASSLAGPNPNEQFF.

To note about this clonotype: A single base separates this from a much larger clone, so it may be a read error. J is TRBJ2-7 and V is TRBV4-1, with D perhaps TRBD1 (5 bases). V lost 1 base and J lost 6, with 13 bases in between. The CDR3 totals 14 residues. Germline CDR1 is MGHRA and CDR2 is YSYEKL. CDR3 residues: CASSQVGDSCEQYF. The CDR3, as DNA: TGCGCCAGCAGCCAAGTCGGTGACAGCTGCGAGCAGTACTTC.

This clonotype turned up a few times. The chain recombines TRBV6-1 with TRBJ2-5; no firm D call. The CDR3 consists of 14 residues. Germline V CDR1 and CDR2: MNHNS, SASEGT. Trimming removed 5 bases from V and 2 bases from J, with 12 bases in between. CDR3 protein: CASSTPPRQETQYF. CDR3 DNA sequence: TGTGCCAGCAGTACTCCCCCTAGACAAGAGACCCAGTACTTC.

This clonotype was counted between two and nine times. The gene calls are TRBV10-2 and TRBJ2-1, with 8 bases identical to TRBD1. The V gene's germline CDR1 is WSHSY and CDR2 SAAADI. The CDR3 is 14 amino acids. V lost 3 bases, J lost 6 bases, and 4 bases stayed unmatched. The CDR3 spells CASSDRGLVNEQFF. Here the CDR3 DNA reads TGCGCCAGCAGTGACAGGGGGCTTGTCAATGAGCAGTTCTTC.

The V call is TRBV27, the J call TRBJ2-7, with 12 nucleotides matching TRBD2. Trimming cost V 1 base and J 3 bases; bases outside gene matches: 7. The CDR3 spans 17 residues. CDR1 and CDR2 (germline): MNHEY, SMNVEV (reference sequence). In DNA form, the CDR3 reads TGTGCCAGCAGTTTATATTCTAGCGGGAGGGGTGTCTACGAGCAGTACTTC. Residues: CASSLYSSGRGVYEQYF.

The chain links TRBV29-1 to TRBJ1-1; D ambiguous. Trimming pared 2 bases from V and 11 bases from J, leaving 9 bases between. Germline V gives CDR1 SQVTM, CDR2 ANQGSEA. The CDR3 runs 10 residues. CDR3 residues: CSVEMGWAFF. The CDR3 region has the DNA TGCAGCGTTGAAATGGGATGGGCTTTCTTT.

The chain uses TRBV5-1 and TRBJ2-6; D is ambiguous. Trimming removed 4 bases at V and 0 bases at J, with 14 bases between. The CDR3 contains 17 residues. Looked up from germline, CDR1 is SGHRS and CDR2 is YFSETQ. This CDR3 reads CASSPDGFHSGANVLTF. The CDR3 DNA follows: TGCGCCAGCAGCCCGGATGGGTTTCACTCTGGGGCCAACGTCCTGACTTTC.

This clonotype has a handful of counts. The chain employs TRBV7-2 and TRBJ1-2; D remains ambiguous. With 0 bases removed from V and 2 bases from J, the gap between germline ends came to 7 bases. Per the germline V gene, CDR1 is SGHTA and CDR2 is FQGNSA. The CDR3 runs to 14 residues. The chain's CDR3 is CASSLAAENYGYTF. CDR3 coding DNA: TGTGCCAGCAGCTTAGCAGCGGAGAACTATGGCTACACCTTC. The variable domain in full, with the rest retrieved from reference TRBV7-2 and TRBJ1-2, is GAGVSQSPSNKVTEKGKDVELRCDPISGHTALYWYRQSLGQGLEFLIYFQGNSAPDKSGLPSDRFSAERTGGSVSTLTIQRTQQEDSAVYLCASSLAAENYGYTFGSGTRLTVV.

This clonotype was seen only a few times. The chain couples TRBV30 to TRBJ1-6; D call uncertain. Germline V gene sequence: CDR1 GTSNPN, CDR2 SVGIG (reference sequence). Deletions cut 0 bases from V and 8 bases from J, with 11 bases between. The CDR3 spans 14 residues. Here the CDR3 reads CAWSVKYSDSPLHF. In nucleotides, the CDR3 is TGTGCCTGGAGTGTCAAGTATTCGGATTCACCCCTCCACTTT.

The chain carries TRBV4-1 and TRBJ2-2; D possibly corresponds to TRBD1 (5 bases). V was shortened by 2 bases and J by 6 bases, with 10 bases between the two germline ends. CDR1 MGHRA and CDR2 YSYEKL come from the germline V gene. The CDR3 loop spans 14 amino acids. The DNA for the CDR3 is TGCGCCAGCAGCCAACAATCAGGGCCCGGGGAGCTGTTTTTT. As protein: CASSQQSGPGELFF.